One sample yielded the 20 T cell receptor beta chains listed below, sequenced in a study of T cell clonotyping in hematopoietic cell transplantation (dated by TCRdb to the early 2020s). What this sample's time point label stands for: 100 days after allo-HCT. The method was the immunoSEQ multiplex PCR assay. Here the immuneACCESS table is served through TCRdb, limited to in-frame sequences with V and J called. Missing clones are a known gap in these copies; in checked studies unresolved V genes cover under half, and the rest lacks a known reason. Present in this sample are tens of thousands of clones, about 90% of which were seen just once. In total, the top ten clones hold around a tenth of the sample. Material: PBMCs, obtained 100 days after allogeneic stem cell transplant. These receptors were taken from a female patient aged 50-60 years who had an allogeneic stem cell transplant from a related donor, so the T cells may come from the graft donor. Some clones in this sample may be carry-over from other donors' samples.

The CDR3 is CASSPTSWAGELFF. The CDR3 DNA sequence: TGTGCCAGCTCACCAACCAGTTGGGCCGGGGAGCTGTTTTTT. This chain links TRBV18 with TRBJ2-2; D uncertain. The CDR3 is made up of 14 amino acids. The V gene lost 2 bases and the J gene lost 6 bases, with 10 bases spanning the gap. Looked up from germline, CDR1 is KGHSH and CDR2 is LQKENI.

Details on this clone: Additional DNA sequences in this sample encode the identical CDR3. The genes are TRBV5-4 and TRBJ1-2, with a possible D match to TRBD1 (5 bases). The germline V and J ends were trimmed by 5 bases and 2 bases, with 10 bases remaining between them. The CDR3 is made up of 13 amino acids. Germline V lookup: CDR1 SGHNT, CDR2 YYREEE (reference sequence). The CDR3 sequence is CASSYQGNYGYTF. Here the CDR3 DNA reads TGTGCCAGCAGTTACCAGGGAAACTATGGCTACACCTTC.

J is TRBJ2-7 and V is TRBV27; weak D call: TRBD2 (6 bases). CDR1 and CDR2 from the germline V gene are MNHEY and SMNVEV (reference sequence). V dropped 5 bases and J dropped 2 bases, with 16 bases sitting between them. The CDR3 length is 15 residues. CDR3 loop: CASSGSRGSAYEQYF. The CDR3 DNA reads as TGTGCCAGCAGTGGCTCTCGGGGGTCCGCCTACGAGCAGTACTTC.

This clone was seen only a few times. J is TRBJ2-3 and V is TRBV12-5, with a possible D match to TRBD1 (5 bases). V shed 4 bases and J shed 1 base, with 12 bases lying between them. The germline gives CDR1 LGHNT, CDR2 FRNRAP. The CDR3 is made up of 15 amino acids. CDR3: CASGSIVGGTDTQYF. CDR3 nucleotides: TGTGCTAGTGGTTCAATAGTAGGGGGCACAGATACGCAGTATTTT.

The rearrangement uses TRBV2 and TRBJ2-7; D is uncertain. V was shortened by 6 bases and J by 6 bases, with 15 bases between the two germline ends. The CDR3 is 13 residues long. CDR1 and CDR2 (germline): SNHLY, FYNNEI. The CDR3 DNA sequence: TGTGCCAGCAGAATTGTAGGGATGGGCGAGCAGTACTTC. It codes for CASRIVGMGEQYF.

The V gene is TRBV7-9, the J gene TRBJ1-2, with D possibly TRBD1 on 6 matching bases. The V end was cut by 5 bases, the J end by 3 bases, with 25 bases between. Germline CDR1 reads SEHNR; CDR2 reads FQNEAQ (reference sequence). The CDR3 is made up of 18 amino acids. In DNA form, the CDR3 reads TGTGCCAGCAGCCAAATGGGGGCTTACAGGGCGTCGGACTATGGCTACACCTTC. This sequence encodes CASSQMGAYRASDYGYTF.

The rearrangement uses TRBV14 and TRBJ2-2; 8 nucleotides align to TRBD1. This CDR3 is 14 amino acids long. V shed 10 bases, J shed 5 bases, and the junction held 9 bases outside the gene matches. CDR1 SGHDN and CDR2 FVKESK come from the germline V gene. The CDR3, as DNA: TGTGCCATCGAACAGGGGGTAATGACCGGGGAGCTGTTTTTT. Its translation is CAIEQGVMTGELFF.

This clone appeared a single time. The V call is TRBV12-1, the J call TRBJ1-5. TRBV12-1 is shown as a pseudogene. This CDR3 is 17 amino acids long. The CDR3, as DNA: TGTGCCAGCAGCTTCGGGTCGGGACGGAATAGCAATCAGCCCCAGCATTTT. This gives the protein CASSFGSGRNSNQPQHF.

DNA for the CDR3: TGTGCCAGCAGCCCCTCCGGCACTCTACACACAGATACGCAGTATTTT. Translation: CASSPSGTLHTDTQYF. The gene calls are TRBV5-6 and TRBJ2-3; D not resolved. The CDR3 runs to 16 residues. The V gene lost 4 bases and the J gene lost 2 bases, with 17 bases spanning the gap. Germline CDR1 reads SGHDT; CDR2 reads YYEEEE.

In this sample, this clone turned up a few times. This rearrangement joins TRBV7-6 to TRBJ1-5; D remains ambiguous. Trimming stripped 5 bases from V and 3 bases from J, with 11 bases between. The length of the CDR3 is 14 residues. CDR1 is SGHVS and CDR2 is FNYEAQ in the germline V gene. The CDR3 DNA is TGTGCCAGCAGCCTAGGACGGAACAATCAGCCCCAGCATTTT. This encodes CASSLGRNNQPQHF.

V gene TRBV7-9 combines with J gene TRBJ2-1; 7 bases fit TRBD2. Germline values: CDR1 SEHNR, CDR2 FQNEAQ (reference sequence). V lost 5 bases, J lost 4 bases, and 8 bases stayed unmatched. This CDR3 region has 15 residues. This CDR3 is CASSPGRARYNEQFF. The CDR3 coding sequence is TGTGCCAGCAGCCCGGGGAGGGCCCGGTACAATGAGCAGTTCTTC.

In its sample, this clone was seen a few times. The CDR3, as DNA: TGTGCCAGCGGTCTCCTTGCTTACTCGGGGGGCTACACCTTC. Protein: CASGLLAYSGGYTF. The V call is TRBV2, the J call TRBJ1-2; D uncertain. The germline gives CDR1 SNHLY, CDR2 FYNNEI. The CDR3 is made up of 14 amino acids. The V end lost 8 bases, the J end lost 8 bases, and 21 bases lay between the germline ends.

J is TRBJ2-5 and V is TRBV5-1; TRBD2 matches at 7 bases. Germline CDR1 and CDR2: SGHRS and YFSETQ. The CDR3 is 13 amino acids. Losses at the gene ends were 3 bases for V and 5 bases for J; bases not matched to a gene: 4. The CDR3 DNA reads TGCGCCAGCAGCTCCGGGGGGAAGGAGACCCAGTACTTC. Amino acid sequence: CASSSGGKETQYF.

The chain is built from TRBV2 and TRBJ2-7, with D perhaps being TRBD1 or TRBD2 (6 bases each). V shed 10 bases and J shed 0 bases, with 22 bases lying between them. CDR3 length equals 16 residues. CDR1 and CDR2 from the germline V gene are SNHLY and FYNNEI. CDR3 sequence reads: CAITGGPTTGSYEQYF. In nucleotides, the CDR3 is TGTGCCATCACCGGGGGCCCTACTACCGGCTCCTACGAGCAGTACTTC.

The chain combines TRBV6-6 with TRBJ2-1; D unclear. From germline, CDR1 is MNHNY and CDR2 SVGAGI (reference sequence). V shed 5 bases and J shed 5 bases, with 4 bases lying between them. The CDR3 consists of 11 residues. CDR3 DNA sequence: TGTGCCAGCAGTCAGAACAATGAGCAGTTCTTC. Its protein is CASSQNNEQFF.

This chain uses TRBV7-6 with TRBJ1-5, with no clear D. Per germline, CDR1 SGHVS and CDR2 FNYEAQ. This CDR3 contains 13 residues. Between the trimmed V and J ends, which lost 5 bases and 4 bases, there was a span of 9 bases. The CDR3 loop is CASSPRQNQPQHF. The CDR3 DNA follows: TGTGCCAGCAGCCCGCGGCAAAATCAGCCCCAGCATTTT.

This clone was observed once. The genes are TRBV18 and TRBJ2-3; the D is unclear. Germline V gene sequence: CDR1 KGHSH, CDR2 LQKENI. Trimming stripped 2 bases from V and 2 bases from J, with 5 bases between. This CDR3 is 13 amino acids long. The CDR3 sequence is CASSPGLTDTQYF. DNA for the CDR3: TGTGCCAGCTCACCAGGTCTCACAGATACGCAGTATTTT.

The CDR3 region is CASSLDRAYGYTF. Written as DNA, the CDR3 is TGTGCCAGCAGCCTCGACAGGGCCTACGGCTACACCTTC. The chain uses TRBV13 and TRBJ1-2; TRBD1 matches at 7 bases. CDR1 PRHDT and CDR2 FYEKMQ come from the germline V gene (reference sequence). This CDR3 has 13 residues. V lost 5 bases, J lost 8 bases, and 8 bases stayed unmatched.

This clone has a single count. The gene calls are TRBV7-9 and TRBJ1-6, with D possibly matching TRBD1 (5 bases). The CDR3 is made up of 14 amino acids. Germline assignment: CDR1 SEHNR and CDR2 FQNEAQ (reference sequence). Trimming took off 6 bases at V and 5 bases at J, with 11 bases between the two ends. CDR3 coding DNA: TGTGCCAGCAGGAAGACAGCGCATAATTCACCCCTCCACTTT. It is translated as CASRKTAHNSPLHF.

The gene calls are TRBV10-3 and TRBJ2-2, with D maybe TRBD2 (5 bases). In germline, CDR1 is ENHRY, CDR2 SYGVKD. CDR3 length equals 11 residues. V shed 7 bases and J shed 8 bases, with 8 bases lying between them. The CDR3 protein is CAITRGGELFF. In DNA form, the CDR3 reads TGTGCCATCACCCGGGGAGGGGAGCTGTTTTTT.